This passage covers 26 T cell receptor beta chains from one sample sequenced in a study of T-cell reconstitution after alpha-beta-depleted transplantation in children. Unique molecular identifiers were used in preparing the TCRbeta library. One entry per CDR3 protein results from TCRdb running MiXCR on the PCR reads. The sample records about 250,000 distinct CDR3 sequences, roughly a quarter being singletons. The material sequenced was PBMCs, mostly from graft donor cells, taken 360 days after TCRalphabeta/CD19-depleted stem cell transplant. Receptors were obtained from a female patient aged 2-9 years who had a stem cell transplant for congenital amegakaryocytic thrombocytopenia, so the T cells may come from the graft donor.

J is TRBJ1-1 and V is TRBV5-1; D is possibly TRBD1 (5 bases). This CDR3 is built from 14 residues. Germline V gives CDR1 SGHRS, CDR2 YFSETQ. Trimming took off 4 bases at V and 1 base at J, with 11 bases between the two ends. The CDR3 loop is CASSQGAANTEAFF. DNA for the CDR3: TGCGCCAGCAGCCAAGGGGCGGCGAACACTGAAGCTTTCTTT.

This chain uses TRBV5-1 with TRBJ1-1; D perhaps matches TRBD1 (5 bases). The CDR3 spans 15 residues. The ends were cut back, 0 bases at V and 0 bases at J, with 9 bases in the middle. The germline V gene encodes CDR1 SGHRS and CDR2 YFSETQ. The CDR3 nucleotides are TGCGCCAGCAGCTTGGTTGAGGGGATGAACACTGAAGCTTTCTTT. Amino acids: CASSLVEGMNTEAFF.

The V call is TRBV6-1, the J call TRBJ2-7, with TRBD1 identical over 8 bases. The germline V gene has CDR1 MNHNS and CDR2 SASEGT. V lost 6 bases to trimming and J lost 5 bases; unmatched junction nucleotides: 15. This CDR3 is 16 amino acids long. The CDR3 coding sequence is TGTGCCAGCAGAAGAGACAGGGGCTACGAATGGGACGAGCAGTACTTC. It is translated as CASRRDRGYEWDEQYF.

In its sample, this clonotype was seen a few times. This sequence joins TRBV4-1 and TRBJ2-7; the D gene is possibly TRBD2 (6 bases). CDR1 and CDR2 from the germline V gene are MGHRA and YSYEKL. The V end was cut by 1 base, the J end by 4 bases, with 23 bases between. The CDR3 loop spans 18 amino acids. This CDR3 reads CASSQGSGRGGPPYEQYF. The DNA of the CDR3 is TGCGCCAGCAGCCAAGGAAGTGGACGGGGAGGTCCCCCATACGAGCAGTACTTC.

The CDR3 nucleotides read TGTGCCAGCAGCTTATATTCCCAAGACACAGATACGCAGTATTTT. This encodes CASSLYSQDTDTQYF. This chain uses TRBV11-2 with TRBJ2-3, with D hard to call. The V gene lost 2 bases and the J gene lost 2 bases, with 11 bases spanning the gap. This CDR3 has 15 amino acids. Germline V gene data show CDR1 as SGHAT and CDR2 as FQNNGV.

The table lists this clonotype with a few counts. CDR3 sequence reads: CASQGQDFIEAFF. The DNA of the CDR3 is TGTGCCAGCCAAGGACAGGACTTTATTGAAGCTTTCTTT. The chain links TRBV28 to TRBJ1-1; TRBD1 matches 7 bases. This CDR3 contains 13 residues. Germline V CDR1 and CDR2: MDHEN, SYDVKM. Trimming cost V 8 bases and J 7 bases; bases outside gene matches: 10.

This clonotype was counted a few times. The chain uses TRBV18 and TRBJ2-5; D might be TRBD2 (5 bases). The CDR3 covers 13 residues. Germline V gives CDR1 KGHSH, CDR2 LQKENI. The germline V and J ends were trimmed by 3 bases and 5 bases, with 10 bases remaining between them. The CDR3 loop reads CASSPSGMETQYF. In DNA form, the CDR3 reads TGTGCCAGCTCACCGTCGGGGATGGAGACCCAGTACTTC.

There are a few counts of this clonotype. The chain has TRBV5-5 and TRBJ1-5; a possible D gene is TRBD1 (6 bases). V was trimmed by 0 bases and J by 5 bases, leaving 9 bases between them. The CDR3 contains 14 residues. Germline V lookup: CDR1 SGHKS, CDR2 YYEKEE (reference sequence). The CDR3 sequence is CASSLADSYQPQHF. As DNA, the CDR3 is TGTGCCAGCAGCTTGGCGGACAGCTATCAGCCCCAGCATTTT.

CDR3 nucleotide sequence: TGTGCCAGCAGCGCGACAGGGCGATCCTACGAGCAGTACTTC. It translates to CASSATGRSYEQYF. The chain joins TRBV3-1 to TRBJ2-7; TRBD1 aligns across 7 bases. This CDR3 has 14 residues. Germline V gene sequence: CDR1 LGHDT, CDR2 YNNKEL (reference sequence). With V trimmed by 5 bases and J by 1 base, 5 bases remained unmatched.

This chain connects TRBV4-1 to TRBJ2-1, with 9 positions matching TRBD2. The trim removed 5 bases at V and 8 bases at J, leaving 10 bases unmatched. This CDR3 is 15 amino acids long. CDR1 and CDR2 (germline): MGHRA, YSYEKL. CDR3 in DNA: TGCGCCAGCAGCAAGCCGGGACTAGCTTCGCATGAGCAGTTCTTC. Translation gives CASSKPGLASHEQFF.

The chain employs TRBV20-1 and TRBJ1-1; 7 nucleotides align to TRBD1. Germline-derived CDR1 and CDR2 are DFQATT and SNEGSKA (reference sequence). This CDR3 is 16 amino acids long. The V segment lost 6 bases and the J segment 0 bases; nucleotides outside the gene matches: 13. The CDR3 sequence: CSAPFGQAIMNTEAFF. The CDR3 DNA sequence: TGCAGTGCCCCCTTCGGACAGGCTATAATGAACACTGAAGCTTTCTTT.

As to this clonotype: The junction differs from germline at one of its ends, possibly a read error. The genes are TRBV5-1 and TRBJ2-7; D gene ambiguous. The CDR3 extends over 11 amino acids. CDR1 SGHRS and CDR2 YFSETQ come from the germline V gene. The CDR3 bases are TGCGCCAGTTCAAGAGTTCCGATAAGTGCTTTC. Encoded protein: CASSRVPISAF.

V gene TRBV3-1 combines with J gene TRBJ2-1; D call uncertain. Trimming pared 2 bases from V and 5 bases from J, leaving 10 bases between. The germline V gene has CDR1 LGHDT and CDR2 YNNKEL (reference sequence). The CDR3 runs to 14 residues. Here the CDR3 reads CASSQRVEDNEQFF. CDR3 DNA: TGTGCCAGCAGCCAACGGGTGGAAGACAATGAGCAGTTCTTC.

The table lists this clonotype with a few counts. The chain couples TRBV6-1 to TRBJ2-7; D is perhaps TRBD1 or TRBD2 (5 bases each). CDR3 length: 14 amino acids. V shed 5 bases and J shed 12 bases, with 23 bases lying between them. The germline CDR1 and CDR2 sequences are MNHNS and SASEGT. In nucleotides, the CDR3 is TGTGCCAGCAGTCCCCCGGGACGGGGTCTAGGTTTGTACTTC. Translating gives CASSPPGRGLGLYF.

The chain joins TRBV20-1 to TRBJ2-5, with D hard to call. The CDR3 is 13 amino acids. Trimming cost V 3 bases and J 1 base, with 9 bases left between them. Germline assignment: CDR1 DFQATT and CDR2 SNEGSKA (reference sequence). CDR3: CSARVAAQETQYF. CDR3 nucleotides: TGCAGTGCTAGGGTTGCAGCCCAAGAGACCCAGTACTTC.

The chain links TRBV28 to TRBJ2-3, with D tentatively TRBD2 (6 bases). V was pared by 11 bases and J by 6 bases, with 15 bases between. Germline CDR1 reads MDHEN; CDR2 reads SYDVKM. This CDR3 has 12 amino acids. The CDR3 coding sequence is TGTGCCGCGGGGCCCTTAGCCGATACGCAGTATTTT. This translates into CAAGPLADTQYF.

This clonotype was observed a few times. This chain links TRBV4-1 with TRBJ2-7; D is unresolved. The V end was cut by 0 bases, the J end by 2 bases, with 20 bases between. Per the germline V gene, CDR1 is MGHRA and CDR2 is YSYEKL. The CDR3 sequence is 18 residues long. For the CDR3, the DNA is TGCGCCAGCAGCCAAGAATTGGGCTATGAGGTCCCGGCCTACGAGCAGTACTTC. Amino acids: CASSQELGYEVPAYEQYF.

This chain uses TRBV12-3 or TRBV12-4 with TRBJ2-5; 8 positions match TRBD2. The CDR3 has 13 residues. V gave up 1 base and J gave up 8 bases; unmatched junction bases: 3. The DNA of the CDR3 is TGTGCCAGCAGTTTAGGGACTAGCCGTACCCAGTACTTC. Its translation is CASSLGTSRTQYF.

V usage is TRBV18 and J usage is TRBJ2-5; 8 bases map to TRBD1. J lost 5 bases, V lost 2 bases, and 16 bases had no gene match. Germline lookup yields CDR1 KGHSH and CDR2 LQKENI. The length of the CDR3 is 18 residues. This CDR3 is CASSPNLVGQGARETQYF. The CDR3 DNA sequence: TGTGCCAGCTCACCAAATCTCGTCGGGCAGGGGGCGCGGGAGACCCAGTACTTC.

This clonotype was found a few times. The chain carries TRBV6-5 and TRBJ2-7; 7 nucleotides match TRBD2. The junction had 7 bases not matched to a gene; V was cut back by 6 bases and J by 2 bases. Germline-derived CDR1 and CDR2 are MNHEY and SVGAGI. The length of the CDR3 is 14 residues. The CDR3: CASSEKRDAYEQYF. CDR3 coding DNA: TGTGCCAGCAGCGAGAAGCGGGACGCCTACGAGCAGTACTTC.

The chain employs TRBV7-9 and TRBJ2-1, with 8 nucleotides matching TRBD1. Per germline, CDR1 SEHNR and CDR2 FQNEAQ (reference sequence). This CDR3 comprises 15 residues. After removal of 5 bases from V and 8 bases from J, the junction contained 11 bases not matched to a gene. Here the CDR3 DNA reads TGTGCCAGCAGCCTCTCGGACAGGGCGCTGGATGAGCAGTTCTTC. Its translation: CASSLSDRALDEQFF.

The V and J genes are TRBV18 and TRBJ2-1; TRBD1 agrees at 7 bases. CDR3 size: 17 residues. Trimming took 1 base from V and 4 from J; bases not matched to a gene: 10. CDR1 KGHSH and CDR2 LQKENI come from the germline V gene. This CDR3 reads CASSPLPSGQRYNEQFF. CDR3 DNA: TGTGCCAGCTCACCACTCCCTTCGGGACAGAGGTACAATGAGCAGTTCTTC.

This clonotype was observed a handful of times. The V and J genes are TRBV11-2 and TRBJ1-1, with 7 bases lining up with TRBD1. The CDR3 runs 15 residues. Trimming cost V 4 bases and J 4 bases; bases outside gene matches: 9. CDR1 SGHAT and CDR2 FQNNGV come from the germline V gene. CDR3 in amino acids: CASSSRGWGGTEAFF. Written as DNA, the CDR3 is TGTGCCAGCAGCTCCAGGGGGTGGGGGGGCACTGAAGCTTTCTTT.

This clonotype came up many times. The J gene is TRBJ2-1, the V gene TRBV12-3 or TRBV12-4, with D possibly TRBD2 on 6 matching bases. V lost 3 bases, J lost 3 bases, and 12 bases lay in between. The CDR3 has 15 amino acids. DNA for the CDR3: TGTGCCAGCAGTTTGGAGGGGCTGGGCTACAATGAGCAGTTCTTC. Its protein is CASSLEGLGYNEQFF.

CDR3 loop: CASSFILAGGPHNEQFF. CDR3 bases: TGTGCCAGCAGCTTTATACTAGCGGGAGGGCCTCACAATGAGCAGTTCTTC. This chain connects TRBV7-2 to TRBJ2-1; 13 bases are shared with TRBD2. CDR3 length: 17 residues. The V gene end was trimmed by 3 bases and the J gene end by 5 bases; junction bases not matched to a gene: 7. Germline V gives CDR1 SGHTA, CDR2 FQGNSA.

The V gene is TRBV28, the J gene TRBJ1-1; D unclear. Deletions cut 5 bases from V and 4 bases from J, with 17 bases between. Germline V gives CDR1 MDHEN, CDR2 SYDVKM. The CDR3 extends over 15 amino acids. In DNA, the CDR3 is TGTGCCAGCAGTCATTTTCGGGGTTTGTCCACTGAAGCTTTCTTT. The encoded protein is CASSHFRGLSTEAFF.